This note documents a single TCR beta chain sequence. Distinct nucleotide sequences in the sample also encode this CDR3. Sequencing used immunoSEQ multiplex PCR; TCRdb keeps in-frame clones, though not all of them. This sample carries roughly 41,000 clones, 75% to 85% of them seen once, and the ten largest clones take less than 0.6%. This sample was included in a study of STAT5B mutations in CD4+ large granular lymphocyte leukemia. Germline lookup yields CDR1 MNHEY and CDR2 SVGAGI. The CDR3 totals 15 residues. After removal of 5 bases from V and 2 bases from J, the junction contained 1 base not matched to a gene.

The material sequenced was CD4+ T cells from blood buffy coats. The chain is built from TRBV6-5 and TRBJ2-1, with 12 bases that match TRBD2. This TCR derives from a human donor in good health. CDR3 protein: CASSRTSGAYNEQFF. The CDR3 DNA reads as TGTGCCAGCAGTCGGACTAGCGGGGCCTACAATGAGCAGTTCTTC.